This T cell receptor (beta chain) was sequenced during a study of cytomegalovirus exposure and HLA in healthy donors. Across the study: Roughly 85 million unique TCRs from HLA-typed donors made up an early data release.

The PCR contained 60 Vbeta and 13 Jbeta primers. Data came from immunoSEQ multiplex PCR; TCRdb stores just in-frame clones and leaves some out. The profile shows roughly 290,000 clones, roughly 80% of them singletons. The CDR3 extends over 13 amino acids. Looked up from germline, CDR1 is SEHNR and CDR2 is FQNEAQ (reference sequence). The germline V and J ends were trimmed by 2 bases and 1 base, with 5 bases remaining between them. Sequencing input: PBMCs. This receptor was identified in a girl aged 2 to 10 in good health and CMV-seronegative. This sequence joins TRBV7-9 and TRBJ1-2; no clear D gene. The chain's CDR3 is CASSLTYNYGYTF. Written as DNA, the CDR3 is TGTGCCAGCAGCTTAACATATAACTATGGCTACACCTTC.